The rows below give T cell receptor beta chains drawn from one sample of a study of siplizumab effects on memory and regulatory T cells. Some clones are missing from TCRdb's copy, which holds only in-frame ones; the method was immunoSEQ multiplex PCR. The top ten hold over 1.5% of the sample, which has over 80,000 clones, 87% seen once. Sequencing used Tregs sorted from blood. These receptors all stem from a human donor in good health. The CDR3 runs from the conserved cysteine through the conserved F or W. A D gene is named only where the DNA matches it firmly. Rows may omit the clone size; those that give it use once, few, many or a size class.

d_gene	v_gene	j_gene	abundance	CDR3nt	CDR3aa
.	TRBV5-1	TRBJ1-5	.	TGCGCCAGCAGCCCGGGACCATTTAATCAGCCCCAGCATTTT	CASSPGPFNQPQHF
.	TRBV18	TRBJ2-5	.	TGTGCCAGCTCACCGGATAGCGCCGAGACCCAGTACTTC	CASSPDSAETQYF
TRBD1	TRBV7-3	TRBJ1-1	once	TGTGCCAGCAGCGAACAGGGGACTGAAGCTTTCTTT	CASSEQGTEAFF
TRBD2	TRBV5-6	TRBJ2-1	once	TGTGCCAGCAGCTCCGAGACTAGCGGGATAAGGTCAGTCAGTGAGCAGTTCTTC	CASSSETSGIRSVSEQFF
.	TRBV7-9	TRBJ2-5	.	TGTGCCAGCAGCTCGTGGGGGGGCGGCCAAGAGACCCAGTACTTC	CASSSWGGGQETQYF
TRBD1	TRBV7-9	TRBJ1-2	.	TGTGCCAGCAGCTTAGGACAGGGCTATGGCTACACCTTC	CASSLGQGYGYTF
.	TRBV5-1	TRBJ1-3	.	TGCGCCAGCAGCTCCGGGGACTACTCTGGAAACACCATATATTTT	CASSSGDYSGNTIYF
.	TRBV5-1	TRBJ1-2	.	TGCGCCAGCAGCTTGGCCCGGACCAACTATGGCTACACCTTC	CASSLARTNYGYTF
.	TRBV7-9	TRBJ1-6	few	TGTGCCAGCAGCCCAGAGAATTCACCCCTCCACTTT	CASSPENSPLHF
.	TRBV28	TRBJ1-1	.	TGTGCCAGCAGTTTGGCACAGCTGAACACTGAAGCTTTCTTT	CASSLAQLNTEAFF
.	TRBV7-9	TRBJ1-5	.	TGTGCCAGCAGCTCCATTAGCCAGGATCAGCCCCAGCATTTT	CASSSISQDQPQHF
TRBD1	TRBV11-2	TRBJ2-2	.	TGTGCCAGCAGCGGCCGGGACAGGAACACCGGGGAGCTGTTTTTT	CASSGRDRNTGELFF
TRBD1	TRBV4-1	TRBJ1-3	.	TGCGCCAGCAGCCAGGCGGGACAGGGGCAGAACACCATATATTTT	CASSQAGQGQNTIYF
.	TRBV9	TRBJ2-3	.	TGTGCCAGCAGCGTAGCGACCACGACAGTTGGACGCACAGATACGCAGTATTTT	CASSVATTTVGRTDTQYF
TRBD1	TRBV7-2	TRBJ1-2	.	TGTGCCAGCAGCTTAGGACAGGGGGATGGCTACACCTTC	CASSLGQGDGYTF
TRBD1	TRBV7-9	TRBJ2-2	.	TGTGCCAGCAGCTCCGGGACAGGATCGTCCACCGGGGAGCTGTTTTTT	CASSSGTGSSTGELFF
.	TRBV18	TRBJ2-7	.	TGTGCCAGCTCACCGGGCAGCTACGAGCAGTACTTC	CASSPGSYEQYF
.	TRBV11-2	TRBJ2-1	.	TGTGCCAGCAGCTTAGGACCTGTTTACAATGAGCAGTTCTTC	CASSLGPVYNEQFF
TRBD2	TRBV10-2	TRBJ2-1	.	TGCGCCAGCAGTGATCGCGGGGGGGCGGGTGAGCAGTTCTTC	CASSDRGGAGEQFF
.	TRBV30	TRBJ1-2	.	TGTGCCTGGACTCTAGTTTGGGCTCGTGGCTACACCTTC	CAWTLVWARGYTF
TRBD1	TRBV7-3	TRBJ1-2	.	TGTGCCAGCAGCACAGGGGACAATGGCTACACCTTC	CASSTGDNGYTF
.	TRBV9	TRBJ2-1	.	TGTGCCAGCAGCGTAGAAGAGGAGCAGTTCTTC	CASSVEEEQFF
TRBD1	TRBV6-4	TRBJ2-5	.	TGTGCCAGCAGCCCGACAGGGGATGAGACCCAGTACTTC	CASSPTGDETQYF
TRBD2	TRBV27	TRBJ2-7	.	TGTGCCAGCAGTTTGGGACTAGCGGGGGTCTACGAGCAGTACTTC	CASSLGLAGVYEQYF
.	TRBV6-5	TRBJ1-4	.	TGTGCCAGCAGGCGGGGGCAGAGGGGGGAAAAACTGTTTTTT	CASRRGQRGEKLFF
.	TRBV7-9	TRBJ1-1	.	TGTGCCAGCAGCCCCCGGTCGGGGGCGAACACTGAAGCTTTCTTT	CASSPRSGANTEAFF
.	TRBV6-5	TRBJ1-2	once	TGTGCCAGCAGTTACGAGGGGCATGGCTACACCTTC	CASSYEGHGYTF
.	TRBV7-2	TRBJ2-7	.	TGTGCCGGCAGCTTTGGCTCGAGCTCCTACGAGCAGTACTTC	CAGSFGSSSYEQYF
.	TRBV5-6	TRBJ2-5	.	TGTGCCAGCAGCTTCGAAGAGACCCAGTACTTC	CASSFEETQYF
.	TRBV11-2	TRBJ1-6	.	TGTGCCAGCAGCCAAAATACCCGGGCCAATGTTAGGAATTCACCCCTCCACTTT	CASSQNTRANVRNSPLHF
TRBD1	TRBV19	TRBJ2-6	.	TGTGCCAGTACCCTGGACAGGGGGCAATCTGGGGCCAACGTCCTGACTTTC	CASTLDRGQSGANVLTF
.	TRBV7-9	TRBJ2-7	few	TGTGCCAGCAGCTCCCAATCCCAAAGGGCTTACGAGCAGTACTTC	CASSSQSQRAYEQYF
.	TRBV7-8	TRBJ2-1	.	TGTGCCAGCAGCCGAACGACCACTCCCGAGCAGTTCTTC	CASSRTTTPEQFF
TRBD1	TRBV2	TRBJ1-1	.	TGTGCCAGCAGGACAGGGATTCGGACTTTCTTT	CASRTGIRTFF
.	TRBV10-3	TRBJ2-1	.	TGTGCCATCGCGGGGCCAAGCTCCTACAATGAGCAGTTCTTC	CAIAGPSSYNEQFF
.	TRBV5-4	TRBJ2-5	.	TGTGCCAGCAGCTTCACGCCAGATCAAGAGACCCAGTACTTC	CASSFTPDQETQYF
.	TRBV10-2	TRBJ2-5	.	TGCGCCAGCACCCCTGGCGAGACCCAGTACTTC	CASTPGETQYF
.	TRBV2	TRBJ1-4	.	TGTGCCAGCATGAGATCCTATGAAAAACTGTTTTTT	CASMRSYEKLFF
.	TRBV6-1	TRBJ2-7	.	TGTGCCAGCAGCCCAAGCTCCTACGAGCAGTACTTC	CASSPSSYEQYF
TRBD1	TRBV2	TRBJ1-5	.	TGTGCCAGCTCCGGGACAGGGGAACAGCCCCAGCATTTT	CASSGTGEQPQHF
TRBD1	TRBV5-1	TRBJ1-2	few	TGCGCCAGCAGCTTGGACAGGGGCGATGGCTACACCTTC	CASSLDRGDGYTF
TRBD1	TRBV7-9	TRBJ2-2	.	TGTGTCAGCAGCTTATTACAGGGGGATCACCGGGAGCTGTTTTTT	CVSSLLQGDHRELFF
.	TRBV28	TRBJ1-1	.	TGTGCCAGCAGTTTAGCCGTTCCTGAAGCTTTCTTT	CASSLAVPEAFF
.	TRBV18	TRBJ2-3	.	TGTGCCAGCTCACCTATAGAGGGTGGGGATACGCAGTATTTT	CASSPIEGGDTQYF
TRBD1	TRBV7-9	TRBJ1-1	.	TGTGCCAGCACCTGGGGGACAGGGGTGTGGTACACTGAAGCTTTCTTT	CASTWGTGVWYTEAFF
TRBD1	TRBV5-1	TRBJ1-4	.	TGCGCCAGCAGACCTACAGGGGTCGGAGGAGAAAAACTGTTTTTT	CASRPTGVGGEKLFF
TRBD1	TRBV18	TRBJ1-3	.	TGTGCCAGCTCACCACCCGGGACAGGGTCTGGAAACACCATATATTTT	CASSPPGTGSGNTIYF
.	TRBV7-8	TRBJ2-7	.	TGTGCCAGCAGCTTAAGAGAACAGTATACCTACGAGCAGTACTTC	CASSLREQYTYEQYF
TRBD1	TRBV5-1	TRBJ2-3	.	TGCGCCAGCAGCCCATGGACAGGGGACACAGATACGCAGTATTTT	CASSPWTGDTDTQYF
.	TRBV29-1	TRBJ1-2	once	TGCAGCGTCCTCGGGGGGCCAGCTAACTATGGCTACACCTTC	CSVLGGPANYGYTF
.	TRBV6-1	TRBJ2-5	.	TGTGCCAGCAGCCGCTCAGAGACCCAGTACTTC	CASSRSETQYF
.	TRBV28	TRBJ1-5	.	TGTGCCAGCAGTTTTGCCCTGGGGGGGGTCCAGCCCCAGCATTTT	CASSFALGGVQPQHF
.	TRBV19	TRBJ2-3	.	TGTGCCAGTAGTATGCCCCGAGGGTCAGATACGCAGTATTTT	CASSMPRGSDTQYF
TRBD2	TRBV11-3	TRBJ2-1	.	TGTGCCAGCAGCTTAGAGGGGACTAGCGGCCTCAATGAGCAGTTCTTC	CASSLEGTSGLNEQFF
.	TRBV7-2	TRBJ2-7	.	TGTGCCAGCAGCTTTAGCCCAACGAGCACCTACGAGCAGTACTTC	CASSFSPTSTYEQYF